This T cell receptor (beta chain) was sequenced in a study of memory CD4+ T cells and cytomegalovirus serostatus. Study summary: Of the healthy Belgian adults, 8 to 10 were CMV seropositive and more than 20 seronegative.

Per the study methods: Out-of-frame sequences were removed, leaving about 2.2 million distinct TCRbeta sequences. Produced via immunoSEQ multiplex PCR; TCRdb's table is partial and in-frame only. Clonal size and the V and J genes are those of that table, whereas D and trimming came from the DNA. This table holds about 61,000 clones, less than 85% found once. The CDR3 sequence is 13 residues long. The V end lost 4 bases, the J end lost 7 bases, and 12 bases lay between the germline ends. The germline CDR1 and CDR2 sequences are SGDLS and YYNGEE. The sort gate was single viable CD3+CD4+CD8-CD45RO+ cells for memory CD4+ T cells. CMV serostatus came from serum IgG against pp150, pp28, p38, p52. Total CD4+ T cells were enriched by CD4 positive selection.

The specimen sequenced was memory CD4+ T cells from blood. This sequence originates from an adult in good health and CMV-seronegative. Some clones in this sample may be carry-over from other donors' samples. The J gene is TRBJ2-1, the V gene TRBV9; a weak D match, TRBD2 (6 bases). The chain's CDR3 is CASSPPGLNEQFF. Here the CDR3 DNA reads TGTGCCAGCAGCCCCCCGGGACTTAATGAGCAGTTCTTC.